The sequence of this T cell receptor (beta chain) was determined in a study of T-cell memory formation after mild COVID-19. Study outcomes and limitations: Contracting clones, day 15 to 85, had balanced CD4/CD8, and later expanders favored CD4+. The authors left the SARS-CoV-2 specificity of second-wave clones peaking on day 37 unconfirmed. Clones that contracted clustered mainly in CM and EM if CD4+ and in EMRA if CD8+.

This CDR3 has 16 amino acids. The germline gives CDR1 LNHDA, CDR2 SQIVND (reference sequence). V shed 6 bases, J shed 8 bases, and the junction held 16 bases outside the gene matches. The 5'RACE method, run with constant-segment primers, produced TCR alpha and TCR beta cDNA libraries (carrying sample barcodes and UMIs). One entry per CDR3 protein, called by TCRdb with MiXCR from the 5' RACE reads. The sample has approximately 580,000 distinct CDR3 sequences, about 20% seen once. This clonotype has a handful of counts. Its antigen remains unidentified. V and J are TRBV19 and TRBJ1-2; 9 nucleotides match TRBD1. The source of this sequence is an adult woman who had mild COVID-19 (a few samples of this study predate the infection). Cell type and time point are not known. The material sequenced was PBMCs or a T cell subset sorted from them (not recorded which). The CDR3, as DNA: TGTGCCAGTAGCAAGGACAGGGGAGTCCTCACCTACGGCTACACCTTC. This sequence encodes CASSKDRGVLTYGYTF. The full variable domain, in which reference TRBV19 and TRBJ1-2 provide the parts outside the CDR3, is DGGITQSPKYLFRKEGQNVTLSCEQNLNHDAMYWYRQDPGQGLRLIYYSQIVNDFQKGDIAEGYSVSREKKESFPLTVTSAQKNPTAFYLCASSKDRGVLTYGYTFGSGTRLTVV.